This T cell receptor beta chain is drawn from a study of T-cell reconstitution after alpha-beta-depleted transplantation in children. V gave up 5 bases and J gave up 1 base; unmatched junction bases: 11. The germline CDR1 and CDR2 sequences are SGHAT and FQNNGV. The CDR3 runs 19 residues. A few counts support this clonotype. What it binds is not known. Researchers prepared the TCRbeta library using unique molecular identifiers, the study reports. One entry per CDR3 protein results from TCRdb running MiXCR on the PCR reads. The sample holds 200,000 to 250,000 distinct CDR3 sequences, roughly a tenth seen once. General study points: Some patients showed high day-60 TCRbeta diversity, which derived from surviving recipient T cells and thymic progenitors. At around two months after transplant, the alpha-beta T cells were reportedly derived from several hundred expanded clones that came from non-depleted graft cells. Diversity and T-cell counts at one year after transplant derived mostly from new T cells.

Here the sequenced sample was PBMCs, taken before TCRalphabeta/CD19-depleted stem cell transplant. The chain combines TRBV11-2 with TRBJ1-6; TRBD1 matches 10 bases. This sequence originates from a child younger than two with acute myeloid leukemia, due to receive a stem cell transplant. The CDR3 here is CASSRQGAKGQSYNSPLHF. DNA of the CDR3: TGTGCCAGCAGCCGACAGGGGGCCAAGGGCCAGTCCTATAATTCACCCCTCCACTTT.